This passage covers 9 T cell receptor beta chains from one sample sequenced in a study of OX40 agonist ivuxolimab in advanced cancers. Library construction relied on the immunoSEQ multiplex PCR assay. The clones in this table, taken by TCRdb from immuneACCESS, are in-frame only. Not every clone is retained; where verified, under half of the shortfall comes from an unresolved V gene, and the cause of the rest is unknown. In all, the sample holds 65,000 to 75,000 clones, and 88% of those were seen once. Around 0.95% of the sample is held by the ten biggest clonotypes. The material sequenced was CD4+ or CD8+ T cells sorted from blood, taken in a trial of the OX40 agonist ivuxolimab. These receptors all come from an adult with an advanced solid tumor such as melanoma, head and neck, liver or kidney cancer.

The chain recombines TRBV6-4 with TRBJ2-2, with TRBD2 matching 14 bases. The germline gives CDR1 MRHNA, CDR2 SNTAGT. Losses at the gene ends were 6 bases for V and 4 bases for J; bases not matched to a gene: 4. This CDR3 spans 16 amino acids. The CDR3 coding sequence is TGTGCCAGCAGACCCGGGACTAGCGGGGGCACCGGGGAGCTGTTTTTT. It codes for CASRPGTSGGTGELFF.

This clone was picked up a small number of times. V is TRBV28 and J is TRBJ2-5; weak D call: TRBD2 (6 bases). The CDR3 has 15 amino acids. From germline, CDR1 is MDHEN and CDR2 SYDVKM. The germline V and J ends were trimmed by 6 bases and 0 bases, with 14 bases remaining between them. CDR3 sequence reads: CASRLGRDYQETQYF. The CDR3 DNA reads as TGTGCCAGCAGGTTGGGACGGGACTACCAAGAGACCCAGTACTTC.

This clone was seen just once. The CDR3 reads CASSSGTGGYEQYF. CDR3 coding DNA: TGCGCCAGCAGCTCGGGGACGGGAGGCTACGAGCAGTACTTC. V is TRBV5-1 and J is TRBJ2-7; 7 bases are shared with TRBD2. Losses at the gene ends were 3 bases for V and 3 bases for J; bases not matched to a gene: 6. Germline V gives CDR1 SGHRS, CDR2 YFSETQ. The CDR3 is 14 amino acids.

This chain connects TRBV7-3 to TRBJ2-1; D perhaps matches TRBD2 (5 bases). From germline, CDR1 is SGHTA and CDR2 FQGTGA. The CDR3 is 15 amino acids. Trimming took 3 bases from V and 2 from J, leaving 11 bases between them. CDR3 DNA sequence: TGTGCCAGCAGCTTTAGCGCCAGTCCCTACAATGAGCAGTTCTTC. Translated, it gives CASSFSASPYNEQFF.

This clone was recorded once. The V gene is TRBV9, the J gene TRBJ2-6, with D possibly being TRBD2 (5 bases). The V end lost 4 bases, the J end lost 0 bases, and 20 bases lay between the germline ends. Germline values: CDR1 SGDLS, CDR2 YYNGEE. This CDR3 spans 19 amino acids. The CDR3 region is CASSPFYEGTISGANVLTF. CDR3 DNA: TGTGCCAGCAGCCCCTTTTATGAGGGTACGATCTCTGGGGCCAACGTCCTGACTTTC.

This CDR3 is CASSLTVSTDTQYF. The DNA of the CDR3 is TGTGCCAGCAGCTTGACAGTAAGCACAGATACGCAGTATTTT. The V gene is TRBV11-1, the J gene TRBJ2-3; maybe TRBD1 (5 bases). Germline loops: CDR1 SGHAT, CDR2 FQDESV (reference sequence). This CDR3 spans 14 amino acids. The germline V and J ends were trimmed by 3 bases and 0 bases, with 7 bases remaining between them.

The gene calls are TRBV4-1 and TRBJ1-5; D is undetermined. CDR3 length: 13 residues. V was cut by 5 bases and J by 4 bases, with 9 bases left in between. Germline-derived CDR1 and CDR2 are MGHRA and YSYEKL. The CDR3: CASSGGVNQPQHF. The DNA of the CDR3 is TGCGCCAGCAGCGGAGGCGTTAATCAGCCCCAGCATTTT.

Only one count was recorded for this clone. The chain recombines TRBV10-1 with TRBJ1-5; D may be TRBD1 (5 bases). The length of the CDR3 is 15 residues. Per germline, CDR1 WNHNN and CDR2 SYGVQD (reference sequence). V was trimmed by 2 bases and J by 2 bases, leaving 10 bases between them. The CDR3, as DNA: TGCGCCAGCAGTGAGATAGACAGAGGCAATCAGCCCCAGCATTTT. This encodes CASSEIDRGNQPQHF.

The V call is TRBV5-5, the J call TRBJ2-3; D might be TRBD1 (5 bases). The CDR3 runs 15 residues. The V end lost 2 bases, the J end lost 1 base, and 11 bases lay between the germline ends. The germline V gene has CDR1 SGHKS and CDR2 YYEKEE (reference sequence). For the CDR3, the DNA is TGTGCCAGCAGCTTTCGGCAGGGCCGCACAGATACGCAGTATTTT. This sequence encodes CASSFRQGRTDTQYF.